This T cell receptor beta chain was documented in a study of blood T cell repertoires in COVID-19. About the research overall: PBMCs, B-cell-depleted T cells, or T cells were the source of the cDNA or gDNA that made up the material.

The germline gives CDR1 MNHEY, CDR2 SVGAGI. This CDR3 has 16 amino acids. The V segment lost 4 bases and the J segment 1 base; nucleotides outside the gene matches: 7. Method: immunoSEQ multiplex PCR; TCRdb's copy keeps in-frame clones and lacks some. In the table there are hundreds of thousands of clones, approximately 86% of which are singletons. The receptor was derived from a woman under 30 who had recovered from COVID-19. This rearrangement joins TRBV6-5 to TRBJ2-5, with TRBD2 matching 9 bases. The material sequenced was PBMCs or T cells enriched from blood (not recorded which). CDR3 sequence reads: CASSSIAGDPQETQYF. The CDR3, as DNA: TGTGCCAGCAGTTCGATAGCGGGGGATCCCCAAGAGACCCAGTACTTC.